The 26 T cell receptor beta chains below were found in one sample sequenced in a study of T cells after somatic rescue of genetic block. Sequencing was performed with immunoSEQ multiplex PCR; in TCRdb, only in-frame clones are kept and a portion is missing. The table lists approximately 14,000 clones, roughly 70% of them singletons. Material: peripheral blood mononuclear cells (PBMCs). These receptors were obtained from a man younger than 30.

This rearrangement joins TRBV6-1 to TRBJ2-7; D assignment may be TRBD1 or TRBD2 (6 bases each). The CDR3 length is 15 residues. The V gene's germline CDR1 is MNHNS and CDR2 SASEGT. The V end was cut by 4 bases, the J end by 9 bases, with 22 bases between. The CDR3 nucleotides are TGTGCCAGCAGTGGCCGACCAGGGACATCCGGGGGGCAGTACTTC. It is translated as CASSGRPGTSGGQYF.

J is TRBJ2-2 and V is TRBV6-5; D ambiguous. Per germline, CDR1 MNHEY and CDR2 SVGAGI. The CDR3 spans 13 residues. V was trimmed by 4 bases and J by 3 bases, leaving 6 bases between them. The CDR3, as DNA: TGTGCCAGCAGTTTCCAGGACACCGGGGAGCTGTTTTTT. It translates to CASSFQDTGELFF.

The chain links TRBV19 to TRBJ1-2; 7 nucleotides agree with TRBD1. This CDR3 has 12 amino acids. The trim removed 7 bases at V and 7 bases at J, leaving 6 bases unmatched. The germline V gene has CDR1 LNHDA and CDR2 SQIVND (reference sequence). The CDR3 spells CASTRQGSGYTF. CDR3 nucleotide sequence: TGTGCCAGTACCAGACAGGGAAGTGGCTACACCTTC.

The rearrangement links TRBV19 to TRBJ2-1; TRBD2 might be the D (6 bases). Germline lookup yields CDR1 LNHDA and CDR2 SQIVND (reference sequence). The CDR3 is made up of 16 amino acids. The V end was cut by 6 bases, the J end by 3 bases, with 18 bases between. CDR3 loop: CASRLTGVGDYNEQFF. CDR3 sequence (DNA): TGTGCCAGTAGACTCACGGGAGTCGGTGACTACAATGAGCAGTTCTTC.

The chain recombines TRBV10-1 with TRBJ1-4; 9 bases line up with TRBD1. CDR1 is WNHNN, CDR2 SYGVQD, per germline (reference sequence). The CDR3 has 17 amino acids. J gave up 1 base and V 3 bases, and 6 bases lay outside the gene matches. The CDR3 here is CASSDHPTGGTNEKLFF. The DNA of the CDR3 is TGCGCCAGCAGTGACCACCCGACAGGGGGAACTAATGAAAAACTGTTTTTT.

Here the CDR3 reads CASSLSGGSSGNTIYF. The CDR3 DNA reads as TGTGCCAGCAGCTTAAGTGGGGGGAGCTCTGGAAACACCATATATTTT. The rearrangement uses TRBV7-3 and TRBJ1-3, with D perhaps TRBD1 (5 bases). This CDR3 is built from 16 residues. The V end lost 1 base, the J end lost 0 bases, and 10 bases lay between the germline ends. Germline V gene lookup returns CDR1 SGHTA and CDR2 FQGTGA.

The rearrangement joins TRBV7-9 to TRBJ2-7; perhaps TRBD2 as D (6 bases). The CDR3 consists of 9 residues. CDR1 is SEHNR and CDR2 is FQNEAQ in the germline V gene (reference sequence). CDR3 nucleotides: TGTACGGGGGCCTACGAGCAGTACTTC. Translated: CTGAYEQYF. Complete variable domain (other parts from reference TRBV7-9 and TRBJ2-7): DTGVSQNPRHKITKRGQNVTFRCDPISEHNRLYWYRQTLGQGPEFLTYFQNEAQLEKSRLLSDRFSAERPKGSFSTLEIQRTEQGDSAMYLCTGAYEQYFGPGTRLTVT.

The chain links TRBV7-9 to TRBJ1-2; a weak D match, TRBD1 (5 bases). V lost 3 bases to trimming and J lost 2 bases, with 10 bases between them. Germline V gene sequence: CDR1 SEHNR, CDR2 FQNEAQ (reference sequence). The CDR3 has 14 residues. For the CDR3, the DNA is TGTGCCAGCAGCTTTAGGGGAACGAACTATGGCTACACCTTC. It yields the protein CASSFRGTNYGYTF.

The chain combines TRBV10-1 with TRBJ2-7, with 11 bases identical to TRBD1. In germline, CDR1 is WNHNN, CDR2 SYGVQD (reference sequence). CDR3 length: 12 amino acids. The CDR3 DNA is TGCGCCAGCAGTGTCGGCGGGGGACAGGGGGTGGTA. The encoded protein is CASSVGGGQGVV.

This clone has a handful of counts. The rearrangement uses TRBV11-2 and TRBJ2-4, with a possible D match to TRBD2 (6 bases). The CDR3 is 16 amino acids. CDR1 SGHAT and CDR2 FQNNGV come from the germline V gene. The V and J ends lost 5 bases and 2 bases respectively, with 16 bases between them. This chain's CDR3 is CASSPSAGSSKNIQYF. The CDR3 coding sequence is TGTGCCAGCAGCCCTTCGGCGGGGAGTTCCAAAAACATTCAGTACTTC. Supplemented by reference TRBV11-2 and TRBJ2-4, the full variable domain reads EAGVAQSPRYKIIEKRQSVAFWCNPISGHATLYWYQQILGQGPKLLIQFQNNGVVDDSQLPKDRFSAERLKGVDSTLKIQPAKLEDSAVYLCASSPSAGSSKNIQYFGAGTRLSVL.

V gene TRBV7-2 combines with J gene TRBJ1-1; D perhaps matches TRBD1 (5 bases). Germline CDR1 reads SGHTA; CDR2 reads FQGNSA. This CDR3 region has 13 residues. Between the trimmed V and J ends, which lost 4 bases and 6 bases, there was a span of 12 bases. The CDR3 protein is CASSWGVVAEAFF. The CDR3 bases are TGTGCCAGCAGCTGGGGGGTGGTCGCTGAAGCTTTCTTT.

The chain has TRBV2 and TRBJ2-7; D uncertain. Germline loops: CDR1 SNHLY, CDR2 FYNNEI. The CDR3 has 13 residues. Trimming took 5 bases from V and 2 from J, leaving 10 bases between them. This chain's CDR3 is CASSRQQPYEQYF. The DNA for the CDR3 is TGTGCCAGCAGTCGGCAACAGCCCTACGAGCAGTACTTC.

This clone has a handful of counts. J is TRBJ1-5 and V is TRBV18, with D possibly TRBD1 on 6 matching bases. V was cut by 5 bases and J by 0 bases, with 20 bases left in between. CDR3 length: 18 amino acids. Germline lookup yields CDR1 KGHSH and CDR2 LQKENI. CDR3 sequence reads: CASSATGSGTYSNQPQHF. DNA for the CDR3: TGTGCCAGCTCAGCTACAGGGTCGGGGACCTATAGCAATCAGCCCCAGCATTTT.

This chain links TRBV5-4 with TRBJ2-5; no firm D call. With 1 base removed from V and 4 bases from J, the gap between germline ends came to 2 bases. CDR1 and CDR2 from the germline V gene are SGHNT and YYREEE (reference sequence). The CDR3 spans 11 residues. In DNA form, the CDR3 reads TGTGCCAGCAGCTTGTTAGAGACCCAGTACTTC. Protein sequence: CASSLLETQYF.

The chain employs TRBV2 and TRBJ1-1; D not certain. The CDR3 runs 14 residues. Looked up from germline, CDR1 is SNHLY and CDR2 is FYNNEI. The V end lost 4 bases, the J end lost 1 base, and 10 bases lay between the germline ends. The CDR3 region is CASSVFNRNTEAFF. For the CDR3, the DNA is TGTGCCAGCAGTGTCTTTAACAGGAACACTGAAGCTTTCTTT.

The chain recombines TRBV5-4 with TRBJ2-3, with 8 positions matching TRBD1. Trimming cost V 0 bases and J 7 bases; bases outside gene matches: 7. Germline loops: CDR1 SGHNT, CDR2 YYREEE (reference sequence). The CDR3 spans 15 residues. In nucleotides, the CDR3 is TGTGCCAGCAGCTTGGAGAGCAGGGGGCAATATACGCAGTATTTT. This gives the protein CASSLESRGQYTQYF. The full variable domain, its missing parts supplied by reference TRBV5-4 and TRBJ2-3, is ETGVTQSPTHLIKTRGQQVTLRCSSQSGHNTVSWYQQALGQGPQFIFQYYREEENGRGNFPPRFSGLQFPNYSSELNVNALELDDSALYLCASSLESRGQYTQYFGPGTRLTVL.

This clone was recorded once. CDR3 nucleotide sequence: TGTGCCAGCAGTGCAGGGACAGTTCAAGAGACCCAGTACTTC. Translation: CASSAGTVQETQYF. The chain is built from TRBV25-1 and TRBJ2-5; the match to TRBD1 covers 7 bases. With 4 bases clipped from V and 2 bases from J, the junction kept 4 bases outside the gene matches. The CDR3 has 14 amino acids. CDR1 and CDR2 from the germline V gene are MGHDK and SYGVNS.

This clone was seen a few times. The chain combines TRBV19 with TRBJ2-2, with D perhaps TRBD1 (6 bases). The CDR3 consists of 16 residues. Germline CDR1 is LNHDA and CDR2 is SQIVND (reference sequence). Trimming removed 9 bases at V and 4 bases at J, with 21 bases between. DNA for the CDR3: TGTGCCAGCCTTTCCGGGACACATACTCCCACCGGGGAGCTGTTTTTT. Translation gives CASLSGTHTPTGELFF.

V usage is TRBV5-1 and J usage is TRBJ1-3; D is possibly TRBD1 (6 bases). From germline, CDR1 is SGHRS and CDR2 YFSETQ. This CDR3 has 15 residues. V was cut by 2 bases and J by 1 base, with 10 bases left in between. CDR3 nucleotide sequence: TGCGCCAGCAGCTTACCGGGACATTCTGGAAACACCATATATTTT. Amino acid sequence: CASSLPGHSGNTIYF. The whole variable domain, remainder taken from reference TRBV5-1 and TRBJ1-3, is KAGVTQTPRYLIKTRGQQVTLSCSPISGHRSVSWYQQTPGQGLQFLFEYFSETQRNKGNFPGRFSGRQFSNSRSEMNVSTLELGDSALYLCASSLPGHSGNTIYFGEGSWLTVV.

The rearrangement links TRBV2 to TRBJ1-1; possible D gene TRBD1, 5 bases. CDR3 length: 14 amino acids. Germline CDR1 reads SNHLY; CDR2 reads FYNNEI. Trimming took 7 bases from V and 4 from J, leaving 16 bases between them. DNA for the CDR3: TGTGCCAGCAACCAGGGAATGGGGCTCACTGAAGCTTTCTTT. This translates into CASNQGMGLTEAFF.

The chain links TRBV5-6 to TRBJ2-5, with a tentative D call TRBD1 (6 bases). With 5 bases removed from V and 7 bases from J, the gap between germline ends came to 15 bases. In germline, CDR1 is SGHDT, CDR2 YYEEEE. CDR3 size: 13 residues. The CDR3 sequence: CASRSAAGVTQYF. CDR3 DNA sequence: TGTGCCAGCAGATCGGCGGCAGGGGTGACCCAGTACTTC. Combining the CDR3 with reference TRBV5-6 and TRBJ2-5 gives the whole variable domain DAGVTQSPTHLIKTRGQQVTLRCSPKSGHDTVSWYQQALGQGPQFIFQYYEEEERQRGNFPDRFSGHQFPNYSSELNVNALLLGDSALYLCASRSAAGVTQYFGPGTRLLVL.

This clone was recorded only once. The chain recombines TRBV30 with TRBJ2-1; 9 nucleotides match TRBD1. The CDR3 runs 16 residues. Germline loops: CDR1 GTSNPN, CDR2 SVGIG (reference sequence). The trim removed 2 bases at V and 4 bases at J, leaving 9 bases unmatched. As DNA, the CDR3 is TGTGCCTGGAGTATGGAGGACAGGGGATTATACAATGAGCAGTTCTTC. Its translation: CAWSMEDRGLYNEQFF.

The chain combines TRBV5-1 with TRBJ2-3; possible D gene TRBD2, 6 bases. This CDR3 has 15 residues. Trimming shortened V by 0 bases and J by 4 bases, and 12 bases separated the two germline ends. CDR1 is SGHRS and CDR2 is YFSETQ in the germline V gene. The CDR3 bases are TGCGCCAGCAGCTTGGCGGGGGTCGGGGCAGATACGCAGTATTTT. Translation: CASSLAGVGADTQYF.

The rearrangement uses TRBV11-2 and TRBJ2-5, with 16 bases aligning to TRBD2. Germline loops: CDR1 SGHAT, CDR2 FQNNGV. This CDR3 is built from 16 residues. The junction had 5 bases not matched to a gene; V was cut back by 5 bases and J by 5 bases. The CDR3 spells CASSGTSGGVRETQYF. In DNA, the CDR3 is TGTGCCAGCAGCGGGACTAGCGGGGGGGTTAGGGAGACCCAGTACTTC.

The V gene is TRBV5-4, the J gene TRBJ2-6, with D maybe TRBD1 (6 bases). Germline V gene lookup returns CDR1 SGHNT and CDR2 YYREEE (reference sequence). The V end lost 0 bases, the J end lost 4 bases, and 11 bases lay between the germline ends. CDR3 length equals 16 residues. CDR3 amino acids: CASSLGTVIGANVLTF. CDR3 bases: TGTGCCAGCAGCTTGGGGACAGTGATCGGGGCCAACGTCCTGACTTTC.

This clone was detected only once. This chain joins TRBV28 and TRBJ1-4; 9 bases are a match to TRBD1. CDR1 MDHEN and CDR2 SYDVKM come from the germline V gene. The junction had 5 bases not matched to a gene; V was cut back by 5 bases and J by 7 bases. The CDR3 loop spans 14 amino acids. The chain's CDR3 is CASSGGDRVEKLFF. Here the CDR3 DNA reads TGTGCCAGCAGTGGTGGGGACAGGGTTGAAAAACTGTTTTTT. Looking up the rest from reference TRBV28 and TRBJ1-4 gives the full variable domain: DVKVTQSSRYLVKRTGEKVFLECVQDMDHENMFWYRQDPGLGLRLIYFSYDVKMKEKGDIPEGYSVSREKKERFSLILESASTNQTSMYLCASSGGDRVEKLFFGSGTQLSVL.